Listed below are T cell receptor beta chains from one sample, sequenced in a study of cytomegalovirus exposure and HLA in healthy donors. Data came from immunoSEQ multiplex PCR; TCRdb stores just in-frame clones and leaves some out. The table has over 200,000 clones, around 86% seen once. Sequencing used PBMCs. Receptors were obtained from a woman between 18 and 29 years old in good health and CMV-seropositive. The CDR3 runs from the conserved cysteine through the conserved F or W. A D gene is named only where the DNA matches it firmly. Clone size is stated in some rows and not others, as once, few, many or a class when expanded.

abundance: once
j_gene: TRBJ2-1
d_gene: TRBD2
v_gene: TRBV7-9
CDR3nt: TGTGCCAGCAGCCCCGGACTAGCTCCCCTTTCTGGGAATGAGCAGTTCTTC
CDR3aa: CASSPGLAPLSGNEQFF

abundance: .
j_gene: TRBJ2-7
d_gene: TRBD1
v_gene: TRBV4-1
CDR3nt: TGCGCCAGCAGCATCAGGGGGGAGCAGTACTTC
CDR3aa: CASSIRGEQYF

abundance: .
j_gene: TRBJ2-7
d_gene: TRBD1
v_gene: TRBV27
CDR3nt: TGTGCCACCTCGGGACAGGGGAACTACGAGCAGTACTTC
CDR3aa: CATSGQGNYEQYF

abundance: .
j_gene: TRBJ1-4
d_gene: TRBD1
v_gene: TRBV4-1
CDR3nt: TGCGCCAGCAGCCAAGATTTAAGGGGGCGAGGTGAAAAACTGTTTTTT
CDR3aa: CASSQDLRGRGEKLFF

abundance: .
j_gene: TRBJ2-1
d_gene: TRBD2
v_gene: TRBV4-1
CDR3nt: TGCGCCAGCAGCCCCGGACTAGCGGGGAGAGTGGAGCAGTTCTTC
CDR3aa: CASSPGLAGRVEQFF

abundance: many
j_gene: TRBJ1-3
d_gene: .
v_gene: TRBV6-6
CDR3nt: TGTGCCAGCAGCCCCGGGAACTCTGGAAACACCATATATTTT
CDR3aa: CASSPGNSGNTIYF

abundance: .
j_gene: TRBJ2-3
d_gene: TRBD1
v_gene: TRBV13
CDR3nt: TGTGCCAGCAGCTTAGTGGGACAGGCCACAGATACGCAGTATTTT
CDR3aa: CASSLVGQATDTQYF

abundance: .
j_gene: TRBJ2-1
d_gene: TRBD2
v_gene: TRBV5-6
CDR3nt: TGTGCCAGCACCCCGGGGGGGAGGGCCCGGGATGAGCAGTTCTTC
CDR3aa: CASTPGGRARDEQFF

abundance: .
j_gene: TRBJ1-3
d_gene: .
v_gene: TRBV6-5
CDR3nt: TGTGCCAGCAGTTACGACAGGACGGCACAAGGAAACACCATATATTTT
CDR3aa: CASSYDRTAQGNTIYF

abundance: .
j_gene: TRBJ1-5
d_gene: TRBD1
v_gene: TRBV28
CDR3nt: TGTGCCAGCAGTCTGACAGGGGGCGACAATCAGCCCCAGCATTTT
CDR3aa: CASSLTGGDNQPQHF

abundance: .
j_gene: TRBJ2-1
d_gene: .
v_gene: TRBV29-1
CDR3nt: TGCAGCGTTGTTCTATACAATGAGCAGTTCTTC
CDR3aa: CSVVLYNEQFF

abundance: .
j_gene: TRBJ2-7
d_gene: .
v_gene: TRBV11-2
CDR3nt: TGTGCCAGCAGCTTCGACACGTCCTACGAGCAGTACTTC
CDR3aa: CASSFDTSYEQYF

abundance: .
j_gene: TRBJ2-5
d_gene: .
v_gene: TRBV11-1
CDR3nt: TGTGCCAGCAGCTTCAGCGGTCGGGCCCAGTACTTC
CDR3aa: CASSFSGRAQYF

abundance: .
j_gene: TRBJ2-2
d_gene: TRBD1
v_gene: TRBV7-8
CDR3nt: TGTGCCAGCAGCAACGACAGGGTGGACACCGGGGAGCTGTTTTTT
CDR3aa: CASSNDRVDTGELFF

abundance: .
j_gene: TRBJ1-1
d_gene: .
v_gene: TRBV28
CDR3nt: TGTGCCAGCAGTTTTCGCGGGACTGAAGCTTTCTTT
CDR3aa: CASSFRGTEAFF

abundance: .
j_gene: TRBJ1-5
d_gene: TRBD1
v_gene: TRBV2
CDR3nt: TGTGCCAGCAATGTACAGGGGTATCAGCCCCAGCATTTT
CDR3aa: CASNVQGYQPQHF

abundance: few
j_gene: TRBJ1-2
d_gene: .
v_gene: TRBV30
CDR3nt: TGTGCCTGGAGTAAAGGCCCCGGGGGCTACACCTTC
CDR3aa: CAWSKGPGGYTF

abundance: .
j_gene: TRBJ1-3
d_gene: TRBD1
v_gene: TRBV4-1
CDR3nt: TGCGCCAGCAGCCAAAACCTAGGGACAGGGTCTCCTGGAAACACCATATATTTT
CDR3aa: CASSQNLGTGSPGNTIYF

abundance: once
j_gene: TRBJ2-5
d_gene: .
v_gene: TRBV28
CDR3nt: TGTGCCAGCAGTGACCCCGGACAGCAAGAGACCCAGTACTTC
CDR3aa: CASSDPGQQETQYF

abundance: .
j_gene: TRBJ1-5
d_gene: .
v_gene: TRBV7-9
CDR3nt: TGTGCCAGCAGCTTAGCGTTAGATCATCAGCCCCAGCATTTT
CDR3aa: CASSLALDHQPQHF

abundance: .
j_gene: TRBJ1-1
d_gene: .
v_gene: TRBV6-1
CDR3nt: TGTGCCAGCAGGGGAGATATAGGGTTGAACACTGAAGCTTTCTTT
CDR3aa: CASRGDIGLNTEAFF

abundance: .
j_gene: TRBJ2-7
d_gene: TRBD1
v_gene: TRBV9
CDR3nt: TGTGCCAGCAGTCTTACAGGGGGAAGGGACGAGCAGTACTTC
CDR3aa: CASSLTGGRDEQYF

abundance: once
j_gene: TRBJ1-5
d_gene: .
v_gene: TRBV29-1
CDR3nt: TGCAGCGTTGTTACGATAGATAGCAATCAGCCCCAGCATTTT
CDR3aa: CSVVTIDSNQPQHF

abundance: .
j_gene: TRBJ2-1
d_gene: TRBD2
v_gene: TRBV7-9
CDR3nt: TGTGCCAGCACCCCTGGGACTAGCGGGGTAGGGAAGGGGAATGAGCAGTTCTTC
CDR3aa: CASTPGTSGVGKGNEQFF

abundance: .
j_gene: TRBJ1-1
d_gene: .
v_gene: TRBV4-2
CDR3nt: TGTGCCAGCAGCCCCCCCACTGAAGACACTGAAGCTTTCTTT
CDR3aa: CASSPPTEDTEAFF

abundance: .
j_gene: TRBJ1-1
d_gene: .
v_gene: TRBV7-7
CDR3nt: TGTGCCAGCAGCTACGGGGGGAACACTGAAGCTTTCTTT
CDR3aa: CASSYGGNTEAFF

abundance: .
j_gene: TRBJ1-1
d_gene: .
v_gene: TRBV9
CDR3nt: TGTGCCAGCAGCGTCCGGGGAGATGGCACTGAAGCTTTCTTT
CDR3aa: CASSVRGDGTEAFF

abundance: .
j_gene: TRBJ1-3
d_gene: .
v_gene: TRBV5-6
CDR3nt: TGTGCCAGCAGCGCCTACGCAGGGCGATCTGGAAACACCATATATTTT
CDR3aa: CASSAYAGRSGNTIYF

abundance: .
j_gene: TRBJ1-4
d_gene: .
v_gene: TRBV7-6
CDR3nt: TGTGCCAGCAGCTTAGACGAGGGAGGAGACCGCGAAAAACTGTTTTTT
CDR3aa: CASSLDEGGDREKLFF

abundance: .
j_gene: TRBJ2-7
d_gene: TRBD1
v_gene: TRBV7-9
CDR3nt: TGTGCCAGCAGCACCTCTACCGGGACAGGGGTTTACGAGCAGTACTTC
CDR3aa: CASSTSTGTGVYEQYF

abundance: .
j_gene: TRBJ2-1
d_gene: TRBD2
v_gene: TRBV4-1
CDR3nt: TGCGCCAGCAGCCAAGATGAGGGAGGACTAGCGGGCCCCCGGAGGAATGAGCAGTTCTTC
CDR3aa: CASSQDEGGLAGPRRNEQFF

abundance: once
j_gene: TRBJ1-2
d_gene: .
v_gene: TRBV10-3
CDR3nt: TGTGCCATCAGTGAGTCTAAGGGGGAGAACTATGGCTACACCTTC
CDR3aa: CAISESKGENYGYTF

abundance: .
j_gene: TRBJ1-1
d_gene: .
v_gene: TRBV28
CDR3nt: TGTGCCAGCAGTTACGACATAAGGTCTGGAAACACTGAAGCTTTCTTT
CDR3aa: CASSYDIRSGNTEAFF

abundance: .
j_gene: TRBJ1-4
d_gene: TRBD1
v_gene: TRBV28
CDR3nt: TGTGCCAGCAGTTCGACAGGGAGAATAACTAATGAAAAACTGTTTTTT
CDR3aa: CASSSTGRITNEKLFF

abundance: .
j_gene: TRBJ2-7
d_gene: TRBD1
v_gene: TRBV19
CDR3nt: TGTGCCAGTAGCATAACAGGGGTCTCCTACGAGCAGTACTTC
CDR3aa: CASSITGVSYEQYF

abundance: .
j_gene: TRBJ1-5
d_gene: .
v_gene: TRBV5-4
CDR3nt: TGTGCCAGCAGCTTGGACGGCAGGCGTATTCAGCCCCAGCATTTT
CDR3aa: CASSLDGRRIQPQHF

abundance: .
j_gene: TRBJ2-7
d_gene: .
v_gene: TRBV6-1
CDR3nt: TGTGCCAGCAGTGCCCCCGGCGGATACTCCTACGAGCAGTACTTC
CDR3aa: CASSAPGGYSYEQYF

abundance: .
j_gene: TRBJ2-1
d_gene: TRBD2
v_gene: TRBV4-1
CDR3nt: TGCGCCAGCAGCCAAGAAAGTAGCGGGAAGGGCAATGAGCAGTTCTTC
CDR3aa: CASSQESSGKGNEQFF

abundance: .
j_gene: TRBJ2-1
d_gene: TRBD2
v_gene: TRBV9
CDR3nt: TGTGCCAGCAGCGAAGGGACTAGCGCATACAATGAGCAGTTCTTC
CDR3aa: CASSEGTSAYNEQFF

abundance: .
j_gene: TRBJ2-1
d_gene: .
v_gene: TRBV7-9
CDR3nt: TGTGCCAGCAGCTTAGAACTTTACAATGAGCAGTTCTTC
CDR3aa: CASSLELYNEQFF

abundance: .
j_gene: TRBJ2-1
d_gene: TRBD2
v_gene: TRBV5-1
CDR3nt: TGCGCCAGCAGCTTGTTTGGGGAGGGACTAGATGAGCAGTTCTTC
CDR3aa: CASSLFGEGLDEQFF

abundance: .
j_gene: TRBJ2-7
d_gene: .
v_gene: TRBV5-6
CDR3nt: TGTGCCAGCAGTCTCATGGGGGGCGAGCAGTACTTC
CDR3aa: CASSLMGGEQYF

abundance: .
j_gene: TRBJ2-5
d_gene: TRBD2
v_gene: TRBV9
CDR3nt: TGTGCCAGCAGCGTGGGAGGGTCGGAGACCCAGTACTTC
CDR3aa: CASSVGGSETQYF

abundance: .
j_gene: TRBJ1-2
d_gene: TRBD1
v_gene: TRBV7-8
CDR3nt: TGTGCCAGCAGCTTTAGTCGACAGGGAGTCCTATCGCTTGACGGCTACACCTTC
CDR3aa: CASSFSRQGVLSLDGYTF

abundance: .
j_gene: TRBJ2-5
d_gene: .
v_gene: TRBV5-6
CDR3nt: TGTGCCAGCAGCTTGGTCAGCCAAGAGACCCAGTACTTC
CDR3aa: CASSLVSQETQYF

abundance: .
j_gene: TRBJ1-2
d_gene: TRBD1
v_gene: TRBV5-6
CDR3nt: TGTGCCAGCAGTTCCGGGACAGGGATTAGTGGCTACACCTTC
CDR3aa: CASSSGTGISGYTF

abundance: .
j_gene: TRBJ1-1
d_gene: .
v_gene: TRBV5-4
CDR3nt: TGTGCCAGCAGCTTGACAGTGGCCACTGAAGCTTTCTTT
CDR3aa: CASSLTVATEAFF

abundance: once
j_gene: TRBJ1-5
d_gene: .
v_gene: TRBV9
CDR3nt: TGTGCCAGCAGCGACGGAGGTTGGCAGCCCCAGCATTTT
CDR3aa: CASSDGGWQPQHF

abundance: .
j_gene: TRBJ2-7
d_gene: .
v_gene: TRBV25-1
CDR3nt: TGTGCCAGCAGTGCCTGGGACTGGCCCTACGAGCAGTACTTC
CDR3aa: CASSAWDWPYEQYF